This T cell receptor (beta chain) comes out of a study of preoperative IRX-2 immunotherapy in early breast cancer (dated by TCRdb to about 2019). The germline V gene encodes CDR1 LNHDA and CDR2 SQIVND (reference sequence). From cysteine to phenylalanine, the CDR3 is 16 amino acids long. Only CDR3 DNA remains: 48 bases, in frame from the first base. V is pruned by 6 bases and J by 7 bases, leaving 14 bases of the junction without a gene match. Library preparation employed the immunoSEQ multiplex PCR assay. TCRdb's version of the immuneACCESS table is confined to in-frame rearrangements and falls short of the full clone set. An unresolved V gene accounts for under half of the shortfall where checked; the remainder is of unknown origin. The sample has more than 25,000 clones on record, 70% to 90% of them singletons. 1% to 1.5% of the sample is in the top ten clones. Notes on this clone: The clone's antigen remains unknown. No quality values exist for individual bases; no much larger clone is one base distant.

The treatment or condition label corresponds to: preoperative locoregional IRX-2 cytokine immunotherapy. The samples were obtained from a phase Ib study that tested preoperative, locoregional IRX-2 cytokine immunotherapy designed to prime immune responses. Donors were patients with early-stage breast cancer who received IRX-2 before surgery. The chain joins TRBV19 to TRBJ2-1; TRBD2 aligns with 8 central bases. The material sequenced was lymph node tissue, taken after IRX-2 immunotherapy. The source is a human donor with breast cancer. The CDR3 has the sequence CASRTPGTSGRNEQFF. The DNA is as follows: TGTGCCAGTAGAACACCGGGGACTAGTGGTCGGAATGAGCAGTTCTTC. Extended through the reference TRBV19 and TRBJ2-1 proteins, this CDR3 yields the full variable domain: DGGITQSPKYLFRKEGQNVTLSCEQNLNHDAMYWYRQDPGQGLRLIYYSQIVNDFQKGDIAEGYSVSREKKESFPLTVTSAQKNPTAFYLCASRTPGTSGRNEQFFGPGTRLTVL.